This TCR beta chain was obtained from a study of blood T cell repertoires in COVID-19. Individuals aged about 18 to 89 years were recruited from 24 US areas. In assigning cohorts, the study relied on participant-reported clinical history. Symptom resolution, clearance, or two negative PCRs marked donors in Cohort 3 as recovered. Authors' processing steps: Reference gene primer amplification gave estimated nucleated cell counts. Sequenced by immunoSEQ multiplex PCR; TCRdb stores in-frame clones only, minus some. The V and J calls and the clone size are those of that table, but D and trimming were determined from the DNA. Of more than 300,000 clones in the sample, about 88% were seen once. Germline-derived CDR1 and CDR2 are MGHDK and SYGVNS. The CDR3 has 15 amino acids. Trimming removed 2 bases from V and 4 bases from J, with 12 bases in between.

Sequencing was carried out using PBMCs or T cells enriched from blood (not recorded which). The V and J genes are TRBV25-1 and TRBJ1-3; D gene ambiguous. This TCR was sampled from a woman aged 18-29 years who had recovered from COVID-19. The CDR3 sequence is CASSELTDSGNTIYF. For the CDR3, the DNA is TGTGCCAGCAGTGAACTGACGGACTCGGGAAACACCATATATTTT.